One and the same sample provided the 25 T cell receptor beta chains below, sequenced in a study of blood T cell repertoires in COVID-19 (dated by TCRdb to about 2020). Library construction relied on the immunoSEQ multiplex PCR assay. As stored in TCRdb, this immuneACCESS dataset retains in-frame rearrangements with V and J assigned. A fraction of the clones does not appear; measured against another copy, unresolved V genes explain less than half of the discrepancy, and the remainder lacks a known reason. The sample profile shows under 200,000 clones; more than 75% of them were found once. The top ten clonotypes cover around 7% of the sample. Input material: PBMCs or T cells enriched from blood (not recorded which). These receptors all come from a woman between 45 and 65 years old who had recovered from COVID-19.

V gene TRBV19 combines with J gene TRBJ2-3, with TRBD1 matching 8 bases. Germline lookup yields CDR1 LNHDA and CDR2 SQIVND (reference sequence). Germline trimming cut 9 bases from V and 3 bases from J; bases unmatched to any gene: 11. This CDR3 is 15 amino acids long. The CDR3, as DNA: TGTGCCAGCAAGGAAAGGGACAGGTGGACAGATACGCAGTATTTT. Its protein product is CASKERDRWTDTQYF.

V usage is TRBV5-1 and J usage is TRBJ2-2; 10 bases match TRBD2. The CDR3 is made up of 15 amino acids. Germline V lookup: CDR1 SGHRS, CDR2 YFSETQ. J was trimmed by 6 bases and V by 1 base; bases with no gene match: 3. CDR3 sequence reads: CASSLRLAGAGELFF. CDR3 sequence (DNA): TGCGCCAGCAGCTTGAGACTAGCGGGCGCCGGGGAGCTGTTTTTT.

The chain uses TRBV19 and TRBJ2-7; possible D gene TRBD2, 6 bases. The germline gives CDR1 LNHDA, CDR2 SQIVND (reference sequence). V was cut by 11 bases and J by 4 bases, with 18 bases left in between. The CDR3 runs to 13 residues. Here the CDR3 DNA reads TGTGCCTCACGGAGCGACCGGGGGTACGAGCAGTACTTC. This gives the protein CASRSDRGYEQYF. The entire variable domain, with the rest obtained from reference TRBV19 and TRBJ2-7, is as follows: DGGITQSPKYLFRKEGQNVTLSCEQNLNHDAMYWYRQDPGQGLRLIYYSQIVNDFQKGDIAEGYSVSREKKESFPLTVTSAQKNPTAFYLCASRSDRGYEQYFGPGTRLTVT.

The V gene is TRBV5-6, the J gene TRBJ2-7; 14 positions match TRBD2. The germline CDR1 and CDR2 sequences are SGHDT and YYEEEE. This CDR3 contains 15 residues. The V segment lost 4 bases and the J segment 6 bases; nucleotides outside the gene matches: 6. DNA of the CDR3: TGTGCCAGCAGCCCGGGACTAGCGGGAGTGAGCGAGCAGTACTTC. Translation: CASSPGLAGVSEQYF.

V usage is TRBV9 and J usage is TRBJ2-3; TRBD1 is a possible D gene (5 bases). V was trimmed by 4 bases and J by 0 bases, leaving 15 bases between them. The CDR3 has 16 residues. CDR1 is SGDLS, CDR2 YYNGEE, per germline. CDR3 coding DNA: TGTGCCAGCAGCCCCCCTACAGGTATCAGCACAGATACGCAGTATTTT. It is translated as CASSPPTGISTDTQYF.

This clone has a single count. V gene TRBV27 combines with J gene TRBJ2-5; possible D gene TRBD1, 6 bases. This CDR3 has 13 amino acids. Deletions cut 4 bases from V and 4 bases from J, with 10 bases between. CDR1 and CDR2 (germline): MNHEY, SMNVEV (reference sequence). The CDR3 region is CASSSRRGETQYF. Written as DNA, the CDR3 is TGTGCCAGCAGTTCCCGCAGGGGAGAGACCCAGTACTTC.

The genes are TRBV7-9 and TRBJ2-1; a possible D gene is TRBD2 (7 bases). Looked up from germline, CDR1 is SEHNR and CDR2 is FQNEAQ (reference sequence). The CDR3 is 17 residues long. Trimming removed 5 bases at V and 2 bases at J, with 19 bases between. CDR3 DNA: TGTGCCAGCAGCCCGAGGGGGGGACATCCTACCTACAATGAGCAGTTCTTC. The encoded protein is CASSPRGGHPTYNEQFF.

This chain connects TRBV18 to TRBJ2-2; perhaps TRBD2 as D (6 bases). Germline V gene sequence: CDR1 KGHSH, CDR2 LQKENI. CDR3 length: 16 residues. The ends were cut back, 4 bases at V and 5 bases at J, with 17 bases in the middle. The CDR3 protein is CASSLTSRTITGELFF. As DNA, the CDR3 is TGTGCCAGCTCACTAACCTCCAGGACTATTACCGGGGAGCTGTTTTTT. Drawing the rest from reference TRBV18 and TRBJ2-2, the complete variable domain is NAGVMQNPRHLVRRRGQEARLRCSPMKGHSHVYWYRQLPEEGLKFMVYLQKENIIDESGMPKERFSAEFPKEGPSILRIQQVVRGDSAAYFCASSLTSRTITGELFFGEGSRLTVL.

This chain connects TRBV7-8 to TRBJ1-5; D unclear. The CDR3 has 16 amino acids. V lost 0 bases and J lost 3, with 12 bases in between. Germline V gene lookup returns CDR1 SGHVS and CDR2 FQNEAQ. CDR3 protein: CASSLASTQYNQPQHF. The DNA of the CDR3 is TGTGCCAGCAGCTTAGCTAGTACGCAATACAATCAGCCCCAGCATTTT.

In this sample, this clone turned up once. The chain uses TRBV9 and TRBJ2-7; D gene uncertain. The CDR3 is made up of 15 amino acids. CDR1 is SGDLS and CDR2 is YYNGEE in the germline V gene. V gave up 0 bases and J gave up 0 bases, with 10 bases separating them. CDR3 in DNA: TGTGCCAGCAGCGTAGGCGCACTACGCTCCTACGAGCAGTACTTC. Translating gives CASSVGALRSYEQYF.

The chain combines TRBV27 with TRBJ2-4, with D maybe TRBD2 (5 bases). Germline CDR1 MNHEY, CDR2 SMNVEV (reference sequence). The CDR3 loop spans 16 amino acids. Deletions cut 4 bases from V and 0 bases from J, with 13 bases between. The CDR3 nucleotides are TGTGCCAGCAGTTCAGGAGCGGTGCTAGCCAAAAACATTCAGTACTTC. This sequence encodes CASSSGAVLAKNIQYF.

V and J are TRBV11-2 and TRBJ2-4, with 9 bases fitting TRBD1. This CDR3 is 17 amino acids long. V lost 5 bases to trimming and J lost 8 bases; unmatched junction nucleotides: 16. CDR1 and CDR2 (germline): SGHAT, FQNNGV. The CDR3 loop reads CASSASGTGKGGDIQYF. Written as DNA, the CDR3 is TGTGCCAGCAGCGCTTCCGGGACAGGGAAAGGCGGCGACATTCAGTACTTC.

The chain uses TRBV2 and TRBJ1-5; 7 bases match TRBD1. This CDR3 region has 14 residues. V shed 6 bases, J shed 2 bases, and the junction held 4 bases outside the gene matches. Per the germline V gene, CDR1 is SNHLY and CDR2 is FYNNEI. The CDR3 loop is CASRTTGGNQPQHF. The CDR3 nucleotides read TGTGCCAGCAGGACAACAGGGGGCAATCAGCCCCAGCATTTT.

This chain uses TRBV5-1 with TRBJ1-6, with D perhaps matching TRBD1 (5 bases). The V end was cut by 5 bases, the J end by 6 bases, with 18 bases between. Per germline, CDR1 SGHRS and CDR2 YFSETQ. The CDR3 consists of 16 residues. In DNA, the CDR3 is TGCGCCAGCAGAGCGACCAACAGGAGCCGTAATTCACCCCTCCACTTT. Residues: CASRATNRSRNSPLHF.

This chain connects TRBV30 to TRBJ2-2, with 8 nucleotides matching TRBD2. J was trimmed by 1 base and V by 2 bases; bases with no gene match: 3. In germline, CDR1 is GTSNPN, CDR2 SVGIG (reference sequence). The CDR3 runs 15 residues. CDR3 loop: CAWSFTSGNTGELFF. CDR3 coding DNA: TGTGCCTGGAGTTTTACTAGCGGGAACACCGGGGAGCTGTTTTTT.

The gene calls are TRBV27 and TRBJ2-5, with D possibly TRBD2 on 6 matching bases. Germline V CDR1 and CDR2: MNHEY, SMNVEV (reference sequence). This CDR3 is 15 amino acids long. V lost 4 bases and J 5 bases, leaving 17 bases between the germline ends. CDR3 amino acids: CASSSEGWARETQYF. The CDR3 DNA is TGTGCCAGCAGTTCGGAGGGGTGGGCACGGGAGACCCAGTACTTC.

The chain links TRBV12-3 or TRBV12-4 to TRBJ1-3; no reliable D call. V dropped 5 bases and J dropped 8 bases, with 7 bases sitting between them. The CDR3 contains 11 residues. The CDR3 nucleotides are TGTGCCAGCAGTATGAGTTACACCATATATTTT. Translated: CASSMSYTIYF.

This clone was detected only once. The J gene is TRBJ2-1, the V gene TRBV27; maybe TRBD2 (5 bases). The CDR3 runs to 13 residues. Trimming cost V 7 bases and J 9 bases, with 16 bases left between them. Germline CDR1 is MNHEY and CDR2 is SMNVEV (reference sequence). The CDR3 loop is CASISSGSSEQFF. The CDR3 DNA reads TGTGCCAGCATTAGTTCGGGATCTTCTGAGCAGTTCTTC.

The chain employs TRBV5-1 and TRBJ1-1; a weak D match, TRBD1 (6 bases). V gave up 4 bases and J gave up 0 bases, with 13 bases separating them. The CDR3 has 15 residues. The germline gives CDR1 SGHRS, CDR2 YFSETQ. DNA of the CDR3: TGCGCCAGCAGCCGGAAGGGGGATATGAACACTGAAGCTTTCTTT. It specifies CASSRKGDMNTEAFF.

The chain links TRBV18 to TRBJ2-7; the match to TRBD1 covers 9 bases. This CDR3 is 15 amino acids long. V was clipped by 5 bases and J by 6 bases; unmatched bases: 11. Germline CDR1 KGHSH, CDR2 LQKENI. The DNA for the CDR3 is TGTGCCAGCTCAAATTCCGGGACAGGGTTTTCCGAGCAGTACTTC. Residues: CASSNSGTGFSEQYF.

CDR3 sequence reads: CASSLAAGGSYEQYF. Written as DNA, the CDR3 is TGTGCCAGCAGCTTGGCGGCAGGGGGTTCCTACGAGCAGTACTTC. V is TRBV5-6 and J is TRBJ2-7, with 7 bases that match TRBD1. Germline values: CDR1 SGHDT, CDR2 YYEEEE. The CDR3 loop spans 15 amino acids. The junction had 4 bases not matched to a gene; V was cut back by 0 bases and J by 1 base. The full variable domain, in which reference TRBV5-6 and TRBJ2-7 provide the parts outside the CDR3, is DAGVTQSPTHLIKTRGQQVTLRCSPKSGHDTVSWYQQALGQGPQFIFQYYEEEERQRGNFPDRFSGHQFPNYSSELNVNALLLGDSALYLCASSLAAGGSYEQYFGPGTRLTVT.

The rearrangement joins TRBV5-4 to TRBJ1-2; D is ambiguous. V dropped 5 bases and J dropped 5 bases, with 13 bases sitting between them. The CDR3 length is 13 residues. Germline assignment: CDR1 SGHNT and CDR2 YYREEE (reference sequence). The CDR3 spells CASSGHHFYGYTF. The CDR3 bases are TGTGCCAGCAGTGGCCACCATTTTTATGGCTACACCTTC.

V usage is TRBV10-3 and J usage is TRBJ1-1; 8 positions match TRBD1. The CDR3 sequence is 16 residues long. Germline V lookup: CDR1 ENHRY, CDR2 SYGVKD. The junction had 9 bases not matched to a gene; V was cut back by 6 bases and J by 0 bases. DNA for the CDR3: TGTGCCATCAGGGACAGGGAATCGGGGATGAACACTGAAGCTTTCTTT. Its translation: CAIRDRESGMNTEAFF.

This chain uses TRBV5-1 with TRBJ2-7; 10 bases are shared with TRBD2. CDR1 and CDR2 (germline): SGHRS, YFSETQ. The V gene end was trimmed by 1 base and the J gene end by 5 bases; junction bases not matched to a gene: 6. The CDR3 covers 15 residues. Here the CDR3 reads CASSLRPSGSNEQYF. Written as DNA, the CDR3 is TGCGCCAGCAGCTTGAGGCCTAGCGGGAGCAACGAGCAGTACTTC.

The CDR3 nucleotides read TGTGCCAGCAGTTCATCTACAGGGGGAAAGAATCAGCCCCAGCATTTT. This translates into CASSSSTGGKNQPQHF. The chain is built from TRBV27 and TRBJ1-5, with 8 bases identical to TRBD1. The CDR3 contains 16 residues. Trimming cost V 4 bases and J 4 bases; bases outside gene matches: 9. Per germline, CDR1 MNHEY and CDR2 SMNVEV (reference sequence).